The 25 T cell receptor beta chains below all came from one sample that was sequenced in a study of shared clonotypes between healthy human individuals. Produced via immunoSEQ multiplex PCR; TCRdb's table is partial and in-frame only. The repertoire consists of millions of clones, with about 92% occurring once and the leading ten covering over 0.12%. The sequencing input was naive CD4+ T cells sorted from blood. The sample's subset: CD45RA+ positively selected. These receptors came from a man aged 18 to 29 in good health.

This sequence joins TRBV30 and TRBJ2-2; the D is unclear. The CDR3 is 15 residues long. Germline V gene lookup returns CDR1 GTSNPN and CDR2 SVGIG (reference sequence). Trimming left V 2 bases short and J 7 bases short, with 17 bases between. CDR3: CAWSTAPNLGGELFF. The CDR3 nucleotides read TGTGCCTGGAGTACAGCACCAAACCTTGGCGGGGAGCTGTTTTTT. The whole variable domain, remainder taken from reference TRBV30 and TRBJ2-2, is SQTIHQWPATLVQPVGSPLSLECTVEGTSNPNLYWYRQAAGRGLQLLFYSVGIGQISSEVPQNLSASRPQDRQFILSSKKLLLSDSGFYLCAWSTAPNLGGELFFGEGSRLTVL.

With respect to this clone: Other DNA sequences of this sample code for an identical CDR3. The chain uses TRBV5-6 and TRBJ2-7; TRBD2 matches 7 bases. CDR3 size: 12 residues. V gave up 4 bases and J gave up 4 bases; unmatched junction bases: 2. Germline V lookup: CDR1 SGHDT, CDR2 YYEEEE. CDR3 protein: CASSLGGYEQYF. In DNA, the CDR3 is TGTGCCAGCAGCCTGGGAGGGTACGAGCAGTACTTC.

This sequence joins TRBV6-1 and TRBJ1-6; D is possibly TRBD1 (6 bases). The CDR3 covers 14 residues. Germline CDR1 reads MNHNS; CDR2 reads SASEGT. Trimming shortened V by 2 bases and J by 10 bases, and 12 bases separated the two germline ends. The CDR3: CASSEYREVSPLHF. The CDR3 nucleotides are TGTGCCAGCAGTGAATACAGGGAAGTCTCACCCCTCCACTTT.

As concerns this clone: Other DNA sequences in the sample encode the same CDR3. The gene calls are TRBV10-1 and TRBJ2-7, with 7 nucleotides matching TRBD1. The germline CDR1 and CDR2 sequences are WNHNN and SYGVQD (reference sequence). The CDR3 contains 13 residues. The V segment lost 1 base and the J segment 3 bases; nucleotides outside the gene matches: 0. CDR3 sequence reads: CASSEYRGYEQYF. The CDR3 bases are TGCGCCAGCAGTGAGTACAGGGGCTACGAGCAGTACTTC.

This clone was recorded once. The chain joins TRBV18 to TRBJ1-1; D is ambiguous. CDR1 is KGHSH and CDR2 is LQKENI in the germline V gene. V lost 2 bases to trimming and J lost 7 bases, with 14 bases between them. The CDR3 extends over 14 amino acids. CDR3 bases: TGTGCCAGCTCACCAGCCGGCGGCGGCCGTGAAGCTTTCTTT. Protein: CASSPAGGGREAFF.

The chain combines TRBV7-9 with TRBJ2-3; no firm D call. Germline V gene lookup returns CDR1 SEHNR and CDR2 FQNEAQ (reference sequence). This CDR3 is built from 11 residues. With 5 bases removed from V and 9 bases from J, the gap between germline ends came to 9 bases. CDR3: CASSPQDTQYF. The CDR3, as DNA: TGTGCCAGCAGCCCCCAGGACACGCAGTATTTT. Full variable domain (remainder filled in from reference TRBV7-9 and TRBJ2-3): DTGVSQNPRHKITKRGQNVTFRCDPISEHNRLYWYRQTLGQGPEFLTYFQNEAQLEKSRLLSDRFSAERPKGSFSTLEIQRTEQGDSAMYLCASSPQDTQYFGPGTRLTVL.

This rearrangement joins TRBV18 to TRBJ2-7; 10 bases align to TRBD2. V lost 3 bases and J lost 0; bases outside the gene matches: 5. Germline loops: CDR1 KGHSH, CDR2 LQKENI. CDR3 size: 16 residues. CDR3 amino acids: CASSPLASGSSYEQYF. CDR3 DNA: TGTGCCAGCTCACCCTTGGCTAGCGGGAGCTCCTACGAGCAGTACTTC.

The gene calls are TRBV6-1 and TRBJ1-1; 9 nucleotides align to TRBD1. The V and J ends lost 6 bases and 1 base, in that order; junction bases with no gene match: 6. The CDR3 has 15 amino acids. The germline V gene encodes CDR1 MNHNS and CDR2 SASEGT. CDR3 in DNA: TGTGCCAGCAGCCGGGACAGGGTCGGGAACACTGAAGCTTTCTTT. This encodes CASSRDRVGNTEAFF.

This clone was seen just once. The V call is TRBV12-5, the J call TRBJ2-5; D is unresolved. The DNA end lines up better with TRBJ2-7; the J call may be wrong. The CDR3 extends over 12 amino acids. The germline V gene encodes CDR1 LGHNT and CDR2 FRNRAP. CDR3 nucleotide sequence: TGTGCTAGTGGTAAGGGCACCTACGAGCAGTACTTC. As protein: CASGKGTYEQYF.

This rearrangement joins TRBV28 to TRBJ2-7; 7 bases are shared with TRBD2. This CDR3 is 15 amino acids long. Losses at the gene ends were 3 bases for V and 2 bases for J; bases not matched to a gene: 7. Germline V gives CDR1 MDHEN, CDR2 SYDVKM. The CDR3 DNA is TGTGCCAGCAGTTTTGGGAGGGCAGGCCCCTACGAGCAGTACTTC. The encoded protein is CASSFGRAGPYEQYF.

This clone was seen once. This rearrangement joins TRBV6-6 to TRBJ2-7; 8 bases match TRBD2. CDR1 is MNHNY and CDR2 is SVGAGI in the germline V gene (reference sequence). This CDR3 is built from 15 residues. The J segment lost 7 bases and the V segment lost 7 bases, leaving 15 bases of the junction unmatched. The CDR3: CASTALGTRVREQYF. DNA for the CDR3: TGTGCCAGCACCGCCTTGGGGACTAGGGTACGGGAGCAGTACTTC.

The chain employs TRBV9 and TRBJ2-1, with 10 bases that match TRBD1. The germline gives CDR1 SGDLS, CDR2 YYNGEE. This CDR3 spans 14 amino acids. V was pared by 4 bases and J by 10 bases, with 8 bases of the junction left unmatched. CDR3 sequence reads: CASSTRQGANEQFF. The DNA of the CDR3 is TGTGCCAGCAGCACCCGACAGGGGGCGAACGAGCAGTTCTTC.

The V call is TRBV11-2, the J call TRBJ2-7, with TRBD2 as a possible D gene (5 bases). V gave up 3 bases and J gave up 0 bases, with 12 bases separating them. Germline CDR1 reads SGHAT; CDR2 reads FQNNGV. The CDR3 runs to 15 residues. The CDR3 DNA sequence: TGTGCCAGCAGCTTCGTGGCGGAGGCCTCCTACGAGCAGTACTTC. It encodes CASSFVAEASYEQYF.

This rearrangement joins TRBV21-1 to TRBJ1-2; no check of the table's D call, TRBD1, against the DNA was made. TRBV21-1 is annotated as a pseudogene. CDR3 length: 15 residues. CDR3 bases: TGTGCCAGCAGCAAAAGGGGACAGAGTCACTATGGCTACACCTTC. As protein: CASSKRGQSHYGYTF.

The chain joins TRBV10-3 to TRBJ2-7; 10 nucleotides align to TRBD1. Germline V lookup: CDR1 ENHRY, CDR2 SYGVKD. J gave up 2 bases and V 6 bases, and 4 bases lay outside the gene matches. This CDR3 has 14 residues. The CDR3 spells CAISGQGGTYEQYF. The CDR3 nucleotides are TGTGCCATCAGCGGACAGGGGGGGACCTACGAGCAGTACTTC.

The chain joins TRBV28 to TRBJ1-6; D is perhaps TRBD1 (5 bases). V was cut by 5 bases and J by 14 bases, with 16 bases left in between. The CDR3 has 13 residues. CDR1 and CDR2 (germline): MDHEN, SYDVKM. This chain's CDR3 is CASSPGPSSTLHF. CDR3 sequence (DNA): TGTGCCAGCAGTCCAGGGCCCTCCTCTACCCTCCACTTT.

The V gene is TRBV9, the J gene TRBJ1-6; weak D call: TRBD1 (6 bases). V was clipped by 0 bases and J by 2 bases, with 12 bases between them. This CDR3 has 17 amino acids. The germline gives CDR1 SGDLS, CDR2 YYNGEE. CDR3 nucleotide sequence: TGTGCCAGCAGCGTAGACAGGGCAAGAACCTATAATTCACCCCTCCACTTT. Amino acid sequence: CASSVDRARTYNSPLHF.

As regards this clone: The same CDR3 can be traced to other DNA sequences in this sample. V gene TRBV28 combines with J gene TRBJ2-3; D remains unclear. The V end was cut by 6 bases, the J end by 0 bases, with 7 bases between. This CDR3 comprises 13 residues. Germline values: CDR1 MDHEN, CDR2 SYDVKM. The DNA for the CDR3 is TGTGCCAGCAGCTCTCCTAGCACAGATACGCAGTATTTT. Encoded protein: CASSSPSTDTQYF.

The chain has TRBV27 and TRBJ1-5, with 7 bases fitting TRBD1. V lost 5 bases and J lost 6; bases outside the gene matches: 7. Germline CDR1 is MNHEY and CDR2 is SMNVEV (reference sequence). This CDR3 is built from 14 residues. The CDR3 protein is CASSLHRGGQPQHF. The CDR3 nucleotides read TGTGCCAGCAGTCTCCACAGGGGAGGTCAGCCCCAGCATTTT.

The genes are TRBV7-9 and TRBJ2-1, with 14 bases lining up with TRBD2. Germline loops: CDR1 SEHNR, CDR2 FQNEAQ (reference sequence). This CDR3 is built from 19 residues. V was pared by 4 bases and J by 0 bases, with 8 bases of the junction left unmatched. CDR3 coding DNA: TGTGCCAGCAGCTCCACGGGGACTAGCGGGGGCAGCTCCTACAATGAGCAGTTCTTC. It specifies CASSSTGTSGGSSYNEQFF.

The J gene is TRBJ2-3, the V gene TRBV25-1; tentative D call: TRBD2 (5 bases). Trimming shortened V by 1 base and J by 2 bases, and 7 bases separated the two germline ends. Germline CDR1 reads MGHDK; CDR2 reads SYGVNS. The CDR3 loop spans 14 amino acids. This CDR3 reads CASSELGVTDTQYF. The CDR3 DNA reads TGTGCCAGCAGTGAATTGGGAGTCACAGATACGCAGTATTTT.

The genes are TRBV30 and TRBJ1-4; 7 nucleotides align to TRBD1. This CDR3 region has 13 residues. Looked up from germline, CDR1 is GTSNPN and CDR2 is SVGIG (reference sequence). V shed 2 bases and J 8 bases; nucleotides not matched to a gene: 5. The CDR3 reads CAWSRGGKEKLFF. CDR3 DNA sequence: TGTGCCTGGAGTCGAGGGGGCAAAGAAAAACTGTTTTTT.

The chain joins TRBV10-1 to TRBJ1-1; TRBD1 might be the D (6 bases). The CDR3 runs to 13 residues. Per germline, CDR1 WNHNN and CDR2 SYGVQD (reference sequence). V dropped 9 bases and J dropped 0 bases, with 11 bases sitting between them. DNA of the CDR3: TGCGCCAGTTCTGGGGGCATGAACACTGAAGCTTTCTTT. Its protein product is CASSGGMNTEAFF.

This CDR3 reads CASSLKDLGETQYF. CDR3 in DNA: TGCGCCAGCAGCTTGAAAGATTTGGGGGAGACCCAGTACTTC. V is TRBV5-1 and J is TRBJ2-5; D not certain. Trimming took off 1 base at V and 5 bases at J, with 12 bases between the two ends. Germline CDR1 is SGHRS and CDR2 is YFSETQ. CDR3 length: 14 amino acids. The entire variable domain, with the rest obtained from reference TRBV5-1 and TRBJ2-5, is as follows: KAGVTQTPRYLIKTRGQQVTLSCSPISGHRSVSWYQQTPGQGLQFLFEYFSETQRNKGNFPGRFSGRQFSNSRSEMNVSTLELGDSALYLCASSLKDLGETQYFGPGTRLLVL.

This clone was found once. The chain is built from TRBV5-1 and TRBJ1-6; no clear D. CDR1 is SGHRS, CDR2 YFSETQ, per germline. CDR3 size: 14 residues. The V end was cut by 2 bases, the J end by 9 bases, with 12 bases between. The CDR3, as DNA: TGCGCCAGCAGCTTTTACGGGGAGAGTTCACCCCTCCACTTT. This gives the protein CASSFYGESSPLHF. Combining the CDR3 with reference TRBV5-1 and TRBJ1-6 gives the whole variable domain KAGVTQTPRYLIKTRGQQVTLSCSPISGHRSVSWYQQTPGQGLQFLFEYFSETQRNKGNFPGRFSGRQFSNSRSEMNVSTLELGDSALYLCASSFYGESSPLHFGNGTRLTVT.